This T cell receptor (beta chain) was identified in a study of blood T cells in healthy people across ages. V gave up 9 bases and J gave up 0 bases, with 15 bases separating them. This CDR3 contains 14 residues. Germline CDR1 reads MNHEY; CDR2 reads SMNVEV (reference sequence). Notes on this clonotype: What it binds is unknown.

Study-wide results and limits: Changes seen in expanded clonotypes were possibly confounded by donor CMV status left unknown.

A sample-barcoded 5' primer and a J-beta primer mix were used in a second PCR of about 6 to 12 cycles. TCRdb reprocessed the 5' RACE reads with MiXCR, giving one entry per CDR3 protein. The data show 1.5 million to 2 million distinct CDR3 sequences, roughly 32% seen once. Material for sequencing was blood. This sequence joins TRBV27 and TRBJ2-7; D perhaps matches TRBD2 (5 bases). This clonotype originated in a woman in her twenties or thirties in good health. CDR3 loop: CASMPRESSYEQYF. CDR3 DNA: TGTGCCAGTATGCCGAGGGAGAGCTCCTACGAGCAGTACTTC.